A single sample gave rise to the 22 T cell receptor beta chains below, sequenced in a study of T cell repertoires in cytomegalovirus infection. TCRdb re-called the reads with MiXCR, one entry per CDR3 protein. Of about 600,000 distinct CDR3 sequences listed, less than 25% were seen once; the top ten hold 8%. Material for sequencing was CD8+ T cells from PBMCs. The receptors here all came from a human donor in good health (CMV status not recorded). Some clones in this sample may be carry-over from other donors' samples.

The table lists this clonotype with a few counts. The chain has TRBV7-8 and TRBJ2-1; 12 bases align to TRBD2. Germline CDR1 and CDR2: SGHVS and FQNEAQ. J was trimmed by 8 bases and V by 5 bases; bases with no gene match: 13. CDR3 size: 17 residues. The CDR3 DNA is TGTGCCAGCAGCGACCCCCCTAGCGGGGGGGCCAACGATGAGCAGTTCTTC. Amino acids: CASSDPPSGGANDEQFF.

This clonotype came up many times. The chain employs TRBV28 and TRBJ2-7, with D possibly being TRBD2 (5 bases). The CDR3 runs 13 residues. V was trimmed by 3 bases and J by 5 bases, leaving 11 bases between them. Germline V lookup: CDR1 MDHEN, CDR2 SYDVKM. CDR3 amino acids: CASSFAGVNEQYV. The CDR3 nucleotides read TGTGCCAGCAGTTTCGCCGGGGTCAACGAGCAGTACGTC.

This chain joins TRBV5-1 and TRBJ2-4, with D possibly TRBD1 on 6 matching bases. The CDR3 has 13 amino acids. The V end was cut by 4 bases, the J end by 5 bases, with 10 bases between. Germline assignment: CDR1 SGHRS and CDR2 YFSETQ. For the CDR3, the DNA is TGCGCCAGCAGCACTGCAGGGGAAAACATTCAGTACTTC. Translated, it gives CASSTAGENIQYF.

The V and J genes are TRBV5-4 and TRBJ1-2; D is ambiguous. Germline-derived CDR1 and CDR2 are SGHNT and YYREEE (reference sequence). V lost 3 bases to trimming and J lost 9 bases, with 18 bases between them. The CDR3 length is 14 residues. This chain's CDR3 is CASSSAGGEISYTF. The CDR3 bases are TGTGCCAGCAGCTCGGCGGGCGGTGAAATCAGCTACACCTTC. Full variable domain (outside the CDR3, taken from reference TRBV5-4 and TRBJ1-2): ETGVTQSPTHLIKTRGQQVTLRCSSQSGHNTVSWYQQALGQGPQFIFQYYREEENGRGNFPPRFSGLQFPNYSSELNVNALELDDSALYLCASSSAGGEISYTFGSGTRLTVV.

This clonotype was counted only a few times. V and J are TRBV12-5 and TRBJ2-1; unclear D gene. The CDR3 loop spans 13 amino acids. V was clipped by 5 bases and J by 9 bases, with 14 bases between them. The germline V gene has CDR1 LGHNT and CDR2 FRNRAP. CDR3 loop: CASGNAREGEQFF. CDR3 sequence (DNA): TGTGCTAGTGGTAACGCCCGTGAAGGTGAGCAGTTCTTC.

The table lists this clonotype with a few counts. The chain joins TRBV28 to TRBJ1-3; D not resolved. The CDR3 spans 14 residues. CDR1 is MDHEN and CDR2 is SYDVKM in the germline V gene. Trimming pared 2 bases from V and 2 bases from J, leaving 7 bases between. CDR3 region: CASSLAQAGNTIYF. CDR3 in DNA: TGTGCCAGCAGTTTAGCTCAGGCTGGAAACACCATATATTTT. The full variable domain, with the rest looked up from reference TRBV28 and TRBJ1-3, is DVKVTQSSRYLVKRTGEKVFLECVQDMDHENMFWYRQDPGLGLRLIYFSYDVKMKEKGDIPEGYSVSREKKERFSLILESASTNQTSMYLCASSLAQAGNTIYFGEGSWLTVV.

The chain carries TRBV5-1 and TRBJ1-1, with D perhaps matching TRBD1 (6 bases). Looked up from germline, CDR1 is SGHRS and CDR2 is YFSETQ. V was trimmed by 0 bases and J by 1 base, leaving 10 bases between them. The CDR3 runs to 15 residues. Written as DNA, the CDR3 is TGCGCCAGCAGCTTGGCAGGGGCCACGAACACTGAAGCTTTCTTT. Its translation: CASSLAGATNTEAFF.

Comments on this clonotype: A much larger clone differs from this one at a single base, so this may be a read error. The CDR3 coding sequence is TGTGCCAGCAGCATGTACAGGGGTGACGACGAGCAGTACGTC. Translation: CASSMYRGDDEQYV. The chain couples TRBV7-4 to TRBJ2-7, with 7 nucleotides matching TRBD1. Trimming cost V 5 bases and J 5 bases; bases outside gene matches: 9. The CDR3 is made up of 14 amino acids. CDR1 SGHVT and CDR2 SQSDAQ come from the germline V gene.

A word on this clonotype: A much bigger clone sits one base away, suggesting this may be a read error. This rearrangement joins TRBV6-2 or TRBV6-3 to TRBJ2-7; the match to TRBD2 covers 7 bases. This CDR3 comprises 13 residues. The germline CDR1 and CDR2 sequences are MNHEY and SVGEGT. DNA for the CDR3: TGTGCCAGCAGATTAAGCGGGGATTACGAGCAGTGCGTC. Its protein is CASRLSGDYEQCV.

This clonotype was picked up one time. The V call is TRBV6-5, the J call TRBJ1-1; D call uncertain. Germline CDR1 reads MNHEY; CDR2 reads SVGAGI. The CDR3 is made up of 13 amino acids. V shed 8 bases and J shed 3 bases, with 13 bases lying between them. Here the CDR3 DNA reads TGTGCCAGCGGGCTTTTGGCGGACACTGAAGCTTTCTTT. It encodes CASGLLADTEAFF.

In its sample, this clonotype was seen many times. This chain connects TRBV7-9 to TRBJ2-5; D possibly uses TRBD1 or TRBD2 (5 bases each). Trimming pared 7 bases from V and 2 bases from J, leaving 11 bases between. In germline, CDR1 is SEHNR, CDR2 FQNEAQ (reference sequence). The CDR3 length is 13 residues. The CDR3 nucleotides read TGTGCCAGCACCCCTGAGGGGCAAGAGACCCAGTACTTC. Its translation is CASTPEGQETQYF.

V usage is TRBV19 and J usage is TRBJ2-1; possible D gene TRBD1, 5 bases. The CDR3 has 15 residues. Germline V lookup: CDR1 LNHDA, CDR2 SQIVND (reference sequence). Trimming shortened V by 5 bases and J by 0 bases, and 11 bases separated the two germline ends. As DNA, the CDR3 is TGTGCCAGTAGTCGACAGCCGAGCTCCTACAATGAGCAGTTCTTC. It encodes CASSRQPSSYNEQFF.

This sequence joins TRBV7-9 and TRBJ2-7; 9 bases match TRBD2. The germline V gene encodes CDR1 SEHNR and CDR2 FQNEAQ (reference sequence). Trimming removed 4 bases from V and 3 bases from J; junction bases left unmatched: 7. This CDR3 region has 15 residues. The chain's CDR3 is CASSYSGGSLYEQYF. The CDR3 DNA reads TGTGCCAGCAGCTACAGCGGGGGGTCCCTCTACGAGCAGTACTTC.

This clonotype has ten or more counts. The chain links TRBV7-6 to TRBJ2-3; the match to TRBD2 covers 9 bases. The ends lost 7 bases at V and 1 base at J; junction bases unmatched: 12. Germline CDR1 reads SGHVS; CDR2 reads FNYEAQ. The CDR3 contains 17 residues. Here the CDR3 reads CASIGPGLAGGTDTQYF. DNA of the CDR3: TGTGCCAGCATCGGACCGGGACTAGCCGGGGGCACAGATACGCAGTATTTT.

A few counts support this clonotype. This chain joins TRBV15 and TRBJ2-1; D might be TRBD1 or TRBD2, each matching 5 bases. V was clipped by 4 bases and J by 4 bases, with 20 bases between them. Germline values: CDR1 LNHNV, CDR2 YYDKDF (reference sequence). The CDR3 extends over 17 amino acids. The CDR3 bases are TGTGCCACCAGCACCACCCGGGACCGCGCGGTGTACAATGAGCAGTTCTTC. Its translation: CATSTTRDRAVYNEQFF.

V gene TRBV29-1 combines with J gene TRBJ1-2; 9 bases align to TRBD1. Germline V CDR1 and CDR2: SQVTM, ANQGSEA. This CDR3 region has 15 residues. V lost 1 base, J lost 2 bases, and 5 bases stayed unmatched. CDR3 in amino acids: CSVEVAGQGNYGYTF. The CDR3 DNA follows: TGCAGCGTTGAAGTGGCAGGACAGGGGAACTATGGCTACACCTTC.

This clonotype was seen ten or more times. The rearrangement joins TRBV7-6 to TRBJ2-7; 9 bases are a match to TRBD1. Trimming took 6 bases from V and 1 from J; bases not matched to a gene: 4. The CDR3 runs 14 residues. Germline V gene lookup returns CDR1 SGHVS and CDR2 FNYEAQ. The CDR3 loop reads CASRPGQGSYEQYF. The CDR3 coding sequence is TGTGCCAGCAGACCGGGACAGGGTTCCTACGAGCAGTACTTC. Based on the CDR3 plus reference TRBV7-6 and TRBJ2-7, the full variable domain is GAGVSQSPRYKVTKRGQDVALRCDPISGHVSLYWYRQALGQGPEFLTYFNYEAQQDKSGLPNDRFSAERPEGSISTLTIQRTEQRDSAMYRCASRPGQGSYEQYFGPGTRLTVT.

This CDR3 reads CSVVGQGSYGYTF. DNA for the CDR3: TGCAGCGTTGTGGGACAGGGAAGTTATGGCTACACCTTC. The genes are TRBV29-1 and TRBJ1-2; 9 nucleotides agree with TRBD1. Unmatched junction bases numbered 5, after V lost 4 bases and J lost 5 bases. The CDR3 spans 13 residues. From germline, CDR1 is SQVTM and CDR2 ANQGSEA.

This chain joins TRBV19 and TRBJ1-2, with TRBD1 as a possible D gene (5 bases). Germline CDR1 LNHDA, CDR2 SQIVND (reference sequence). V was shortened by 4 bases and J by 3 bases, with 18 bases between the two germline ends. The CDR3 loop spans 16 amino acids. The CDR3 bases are TGTGCCAGTAGTACCCTTTGGACATGGGACGACTATGGCTACACCTTC. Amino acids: CASSTLWTWDDYGYTF.

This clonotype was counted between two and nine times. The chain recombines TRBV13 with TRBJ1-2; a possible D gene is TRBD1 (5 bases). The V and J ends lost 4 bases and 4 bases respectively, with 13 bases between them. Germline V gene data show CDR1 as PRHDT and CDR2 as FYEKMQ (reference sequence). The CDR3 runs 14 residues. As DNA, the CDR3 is TGTGCCAGCAGCTACTCGCGGGGCCCCTATGGCTACACCTTC. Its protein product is CASSYSRGPYGYTF. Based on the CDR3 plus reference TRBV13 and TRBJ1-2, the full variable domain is AAGVIQSPRHLIKEKRETATLKCYPIPRHDTVYWYQQGPGQDPQFLISFYEKMQSDKGSIPDRFSAQQFSDYHSELNMSSLELGDSALYFCASSYSRGPYGYTFGSGTRLTVV.

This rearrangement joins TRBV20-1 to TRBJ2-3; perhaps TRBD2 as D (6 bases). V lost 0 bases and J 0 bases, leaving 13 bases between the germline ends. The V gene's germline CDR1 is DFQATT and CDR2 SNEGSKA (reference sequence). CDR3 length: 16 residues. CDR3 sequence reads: CSARDPVGTSTDTQYF. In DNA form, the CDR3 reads TGCAGTGCTAGAGATCCGGTGGGGACTAGCACAGATACGCAGTATTTT.

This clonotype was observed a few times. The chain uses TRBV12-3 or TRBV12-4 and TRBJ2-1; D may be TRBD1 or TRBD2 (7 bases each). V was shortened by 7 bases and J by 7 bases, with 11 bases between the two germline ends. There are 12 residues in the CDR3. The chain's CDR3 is CASIQGGNEQFF. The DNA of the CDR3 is TGTGCCAGCATTCAGGGGGGGAATGAGCAGTTCTTC.